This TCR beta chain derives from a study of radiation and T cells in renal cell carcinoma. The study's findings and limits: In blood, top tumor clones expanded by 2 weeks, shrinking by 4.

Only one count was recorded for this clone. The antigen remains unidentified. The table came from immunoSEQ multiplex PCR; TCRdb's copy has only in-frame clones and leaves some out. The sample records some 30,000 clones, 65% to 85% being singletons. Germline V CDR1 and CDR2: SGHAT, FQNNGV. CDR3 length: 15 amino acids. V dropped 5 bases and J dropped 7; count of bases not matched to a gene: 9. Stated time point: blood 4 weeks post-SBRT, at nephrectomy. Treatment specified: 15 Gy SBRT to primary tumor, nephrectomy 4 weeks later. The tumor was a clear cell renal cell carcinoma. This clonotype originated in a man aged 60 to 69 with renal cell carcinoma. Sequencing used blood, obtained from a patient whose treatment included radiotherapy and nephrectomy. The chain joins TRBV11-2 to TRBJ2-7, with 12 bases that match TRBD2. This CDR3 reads CASSPRTSGTWEQYF. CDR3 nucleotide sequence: TGTGCCAGCAGCCCTCGGACTAGCGGGACTTGGGAGCAGTACTTC.